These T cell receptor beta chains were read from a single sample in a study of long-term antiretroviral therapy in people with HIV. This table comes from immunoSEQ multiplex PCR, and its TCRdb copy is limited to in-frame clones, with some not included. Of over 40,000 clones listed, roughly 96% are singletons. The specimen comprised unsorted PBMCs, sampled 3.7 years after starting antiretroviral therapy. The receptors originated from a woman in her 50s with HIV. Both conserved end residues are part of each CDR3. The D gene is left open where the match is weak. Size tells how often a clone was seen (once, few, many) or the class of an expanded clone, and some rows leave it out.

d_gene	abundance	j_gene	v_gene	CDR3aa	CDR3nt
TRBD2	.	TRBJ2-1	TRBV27	CASNPSGGSLSYNEQFF	TGTGCCAGTAACCCTAGCGGGGGGTCACTGTCCTACAATGAGCAGTTCTTC
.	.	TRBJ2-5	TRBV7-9	CASSSSWTELSETQYF	TGTGCCAGCAGCTCTTCGTGGACGGAGCTCTCAGAGACCCAGTACTTC
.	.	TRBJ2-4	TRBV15	CATSSWGSGNIQYF	TGTGCCACCAGCAGTTGGGGGAGTGGGAACATTCAGTACTTC
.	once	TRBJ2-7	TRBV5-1	CASSQGGTYEQYF	TGCGCCAGCAGCCAGGGGGGTACCTACGAGCAGTACTTC
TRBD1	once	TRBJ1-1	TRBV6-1	CASSGQGQGAFF	TGTGCCAGCAGTGGACAGGGTCAGGGAGCTTTCTTT
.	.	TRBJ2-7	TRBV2	CASSDTSYEQYF	TGTGCCAGCAGTGACACCTCCTACGAGCAGTACTTC
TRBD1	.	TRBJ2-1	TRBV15	CATSTGGYNEQFF	TGTGCCACCTCCACAGGGGGATATAATGAGCAGTTCTTC
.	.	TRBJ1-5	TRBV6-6	CASSRSPLSGQPQHF	TGTGCCAGCAGTCGTTCCCCTCTGAGCGGTCAGCCCCAGCATTTT
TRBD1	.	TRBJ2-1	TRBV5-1	CASSLETGVYNEQFF	TGCGCCAGCAGCTTGGAGACAGGGGTATACAATGAGCAGTTCTTC
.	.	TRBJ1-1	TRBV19	CASSLRNTEAFF	TGTGCCAGTAGTTTAAGAAACACTGAAGCTTTCTTT
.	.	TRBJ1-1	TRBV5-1	CASSLGGTRNTEAFF	TGCGCCAGCAGCTTAGGCGGGACACGGAACACTGAAGCTTTCTTT
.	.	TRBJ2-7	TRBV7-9	CASSLVSGRAYEQYF	TGTGCCAGCAGCTTAGTTTCGGGACGGGCCTACGAGCAGTACTTC
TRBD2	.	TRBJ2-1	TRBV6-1	CASSVAGPNNEQFF	TGTGCCAGCAGCGTAGCGGGGCCTAACAATGAGCAGTTCTTC
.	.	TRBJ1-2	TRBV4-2	CASSQGRQSADYGYTF	TGTGCCAGCAGCCAAGGTCGTCAGTCCGCCGACTATGGCTACACCTTC
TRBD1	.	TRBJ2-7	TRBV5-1	CASSLPGTGPGEQYF	TGCGCCAGCAGCTTACCCGGGACAGGTCCTGGCGAGCAGTACTTC
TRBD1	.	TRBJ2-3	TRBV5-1	CASSFRDRATDTQYF	TGCGCCAGCAGCTTCCGTGACAGGGCGACAGATACGCAGTATTTT
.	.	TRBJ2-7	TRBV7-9	CASSPPSVYEQYF	TGTGCCAGCAGCCCCCCTTCTGTCTACGAGCAGTACTTC
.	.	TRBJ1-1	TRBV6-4	CASVAGPRIAFF	TGTGCCAGCGTTGCGGGACCGCGAATCGCTTTCTTT
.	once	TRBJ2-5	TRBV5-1	CASSRRRAQETQYF	TGCGCCAGCAGCCGGAGGAGGGCCCAAGAGACCCAGTACTTC
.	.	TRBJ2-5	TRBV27	CASSLTLRETQYF	TGTGCCAGCAGTTTAACGTTACGGGAGACCCAGTACTTC
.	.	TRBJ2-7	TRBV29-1	CSVEDQGGVEQYF	TGCAGCGTTGAAGATCAGGGCGGGGTCGAGCAGTACTTC
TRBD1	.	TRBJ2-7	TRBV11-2	CASSWGQGAGEQYF	TGTGCCAGCAGCTGGGGACAGGGGGCCGGCGAGCAGTACTTC
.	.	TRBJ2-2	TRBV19	CASSINPEAGELFF	TGTGCCAGTAGTATCAACCCGGAGGCCGGGGAGCTGTTTTTT
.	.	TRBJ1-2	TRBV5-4	CASSLAGDAGYGYTF	TGTGCCAGCAGCTTGGCCGGCGATGCGGGCTATGGCTACACCTTC
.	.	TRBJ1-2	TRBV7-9	CASRPTGATNYGYTF	TGTGCCAGCAGACCTACCGGCGCTACTAACTATGGCTACACCTTC
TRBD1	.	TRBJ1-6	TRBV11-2	CASSLKSGTANSPLHF	TGTGCCAGCAGCCTTAAGTCCGGGACAGCCAATTCACCCCTCCACTTT
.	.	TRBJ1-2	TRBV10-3	CAISESQVGGPASTF	TGTGCCATCAGTGAGTCCCAGGTGGGGGGCCCAGCGTCCACCTTC
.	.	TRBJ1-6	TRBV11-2	CASSVDSPNSPLHF	TGTGCCAGCAGCGTAGACAGCCCGAATTCACCCCTCCACTTT
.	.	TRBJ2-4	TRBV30	CAWSPTRGPKNIQYF	TGTGCCTGGAGTCCCACGAGGGGTCCCAAAAACATTCAGTACTTC
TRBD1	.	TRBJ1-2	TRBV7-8	CASSPTGSYGYTF	TGTGCCAGCAGCCCGACAGGGTCCTATGGCTACACCTTC
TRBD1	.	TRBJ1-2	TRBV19	CASSTRDSFNYGYTF	TGTGCCAGTAGTACCCGGGACAGCTTTAACTATGGCTACACCTTC
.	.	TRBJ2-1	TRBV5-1	CASSLGSRNEQFF	TGCGCCAGCAGCTTGGGTAGCCGTAATGAGCAGTTCTTC
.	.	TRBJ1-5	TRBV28	CASSLPPSGMNQPQHF	TGTGCCAGCAGTCTACCCCCGAGCGGGATGAATCAGCCCCAGCATTTT
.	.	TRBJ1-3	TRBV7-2	CASSRLVSRNGNTIYF	TGTGCCAGCAGCCGCTTAGTCTCCAGGAATGGAAACACCATATATTTT
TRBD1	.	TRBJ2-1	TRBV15	CATSSGQVNEQFF	TGTGCCACCAGCAGCGGACAGGTCAATGAGCAGTTCTTC
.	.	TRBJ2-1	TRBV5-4	CASSFRLAYNEQFF	TGTGCCAGCAGCTTTAGGCTAGCCTACAATGAGCAGTTCTTC